These T cell receptor beta chains were read from a single sample in a study of human T cells and chemical hapten exposure. TCRdb reprocessed the RACE reads via MiXCR and lists one record per CDR3 protein. In the table there are around 150,000 distinct CDR3 sequences, 25% to 35% of which are singletons. The source material was whole blood, sampled in connection with sensitization to the hapten diphenylcyclopropenone (DPC). These receptors all come from a woman under 30 with alopecia areata. Some clones in this sample may be carry-over from other donors' samples. The CDR3 runs from the conserved cysteine through the conserved F or W. The D gene is left open where the match is weak. Not all rows give a size; the values are once, few, many and, for expanded clones, a class.

j_call | v_call | clone_size | d_call | cdr3_aa | cdr3_nt
TRBJ1-2 | TRBV18 | few | NA | CASSPSWGDGYTF | TGTGCCAGCTCGCCCTCGTGGGGCGATGGCTACACCTTC
TRBJ1-4 | TRBV6-2/TRBV6-3 | few | NA | CASKGHEKLFF | TGTGCCAGCAAGGGGCATGAAAAACTGTTTTTT
TRBJ2-2 | TRBV2 | few | NA | CANGRTGELFF | TGTGCCAACGGACGGACCGGGGAGCTGTTTTTT
TRBJ2-4 | TRBV4-3 | few | TRBD2 | CASSQDLKAGVTRAKNIQYF | TGCGCCAGCAGCCAAGATCTGAAAGCGGGAGTTACCCGGGCCAAAAACATTCAGTACTTC
TRBJ2-1 | TRBV9 | NA | NA | CASSVVGGSYNEQFF | TGTGCCAGCAGCGTAGTAGGTGGCTCCTACAATGAGCAGTTCTTC
TRBJ2-7 | TRBV5-1 | NA | NA | CASNREVARDEQYF | TGCGCCAGCAATCGAGAGGTCGCCCGCGACGAGCAGTACTTC
TRBJ2-6 | TRBV5-1 | NA | NA | CASSLTASSGANVLTF | TGCGCCAGCAGCTTAACGGCCAGCTCTGGGGCCAACGTCCTGACTTTC
TRBJ2-7 | TRBV9 | few | TRBD2 | CASSPGTSGMGQYF | TGTGCCAGCAGCCCGGGGACTAGCGGGATGGGGCAGTACTTC
TRBJ2-7 | TRBV6-2/TRBV6-3 | NA | NA | CASSLIYEQYF | TGTGCCAGCAGTTTGATCTACGAGCAGTACTTC
TRBJ2-7 | TRBV11-2 | many | TRBD1 | CASSGNRGRILEQYF | TGTGCCAGCAGCGGTAACAGGGGGCGAATTCTCGAGCAGTACTTC
TRBJ2-5 | TRBV7-2 | few | TRBD2 | CASSSTHTRTSGSPETQYF | TGTGCCAGCAGCTCAACCCATACTAGGACTAGCGGGAGTCCGGAGACCCAGTACTTC
TRBJ2-2 | TRBV19 | few | NA | CASREGTDTGELFF | TGTGCCAGTAGAGAAGGGACTGACACCGGGGAGCTGTTTTTT
TRBJ2-2 | TRBV6-5 | NA | NA | CVSSYGDPGELFF | TGTGTCAGCAGTTACGGGGACCCCGGGGAGCTGTTTTTT
TRBJ2-7 | TRBV5-4 | many | TRBD1 | CASSRTGDEQYF | TGTGCCAGCAGTCGGACAGGGGACGAGCAGTACTTC
TRBJ1-1 | TRBV11-3 | NA | NA | CASSPHAGKGEAFF | TGTGCCAGCAGCCCCCACGCAGGGAAAGGTGAAGCTTTCTTT
TRBJ2-1 | TRBV6-4 | many | TRBD2 | CASSLAGEIHEQFF | TGTGCCAGCAGTCTAGCGGGAGAAATTCATGAGCAGTTCTTC
TRBJ1-1 | TRBV5-1 | NA | NA | CASSLDDNMNTEAFF | TGCGCCAGCAGCTTGGATGACAATATGAACACTGAAGCTTTCTTT
TRBJ2-5 | TRBV30 | NA | TRBD1 | CAWSRDRQETQYF | TGTGCCTGGAGCCGGGACAGACAAGAGACCCAGTACTTC
TRBJ2-2 | TRBV27 | few | TRBD1 | CASSLGQGKLIGELFF | TGTGCCAGCAGCCTTGGACAGGGGAAATTGATCGGGGAGCTGTTTTTT
TRBJ2-2 | TRBV11-2 | NA | NA | CASSHKGTGELFF | TGTGCCAGCAGCCACAAGGGCACCGGGGAGCTGTTTTTT
TRBJ1-5 | TRBV27 | NA | TRBD1 | CASSRGLLWNQPQHF | TGTGCCAGCAGCAGGGGGCTTCTGTGGAATCAGCCCCAGCATTTT
TRBJ1-5 | TRBV20-1 | few | NA | CSAGGGQPQHF | TGCAGTGCTGGGGGGGGCCAGCCCCAGCATTTT
TRBJ2-7 | TRBV7-2 | NA | TRBD1 | CASSPRQGIYEQYF | TGTGCCAGCAGCCCCCGACAGGGCATCTACGAGCAGTACTTC
TRBJ1-2 | TRBV2 | NA | NA | CASGKEGIYGYTF | TGTGCCAGCGGGAAAGAGGGAATCTATGGCTACACCTTC
TRBJ1-5 | TRBV12-3/TRBV12-4 | NA | NA | CAAGRQPNQPQHF | TGTGCCGCAGGCCGACAGCCTAATCAGCCCCAGCATTTT
TRBJ1-1 | TRBV12-3/TRBV12-4 | few | NA | CASSIRGVTEAFF | TGTGCCAGCAGTATCAGGGGCGTCACTGAAGCTTTCTTT
TRBJ2-3 | TRBV6-2/TRBV6-3 | NA | NA | CASSYNEPTDTQYF | TGTGCCAGCAGTTACAATGAGCCCACAGATACGCAGTATTTT
TRBJ2-4 | TRBV19 | few | NA | CASSIDLVAKNIQYF | TGTGCCAGTAGTATAGATCTGGTAGCCAAAAACATTCAGTACTTC
TRBJ2-1 | TRBV10-3 | NA | TRBD2 | CATKGVAGDEQFF | TGTGCCACCAAGGGGGTAGCGGGGGATGAGCAGTTCTTC
TRBJ2-2 | TRBV7-2 | few | NA | CASSPRDPSAGELFF | TGTGCCAGCAGCCCAAGAGATCCCAGCGCCGGGGAGCTGTTTTTT
TRBJ2-3 | TRBV19 | NA | NA | CASKSSQGKSDTQYF | TGTGCCAGCAAAAGTTCACAGGGAAAGTCAGATACGCAGTATTTT
TRBJ2-1 | TRBV7-9 | NA | TRBD2 | CASSFRTSGRALREDEQFF | TGTGCCAGCAGCTTTCGAACTAGCGGGAGAGCACTTCGAGAGGATGAGCAGTTCTTC
TRBJ1-2 | TRBV29-1 | many | NA | CSVGVAGYGYTF | TGCAGCGTGGGGGTTGCCGGATATGGCTACACCTTC
TRBJ2-5 | TRBV2 | few | NA | CASREGTGAYWTQYF | TGTGCCAGCAGAGAGGGAACGGGCGCTTATTGGACCCAGTACTTC
TRBJ2-4 | TRBV12-3/TRBV12-4 | few | NA | CASSLGLVANIQYF | TGTGCCAGCAGTTTAGGTCTAGTAGCTAACATTCAGTACTTC
TRBJ1-2 | TRBV29-1 | NA | TRBD1 | CSVEGPTGGSSGYTF | TGCAGCGTTGAAGGCCCCACAGGGGGTAGTAGCGGCTACACCTTC
TRBJ1-1 | TRBV20-1 | NA | NA | CSAPAGITEAFF | TGCAGTGCCCCGGCGGGGATCACTGAAGCTTTCTTT
TRBJ2-2 | TRBV6-5 | NA | NA | CASSYGGTLSPGELFF | TGTGCCAGCAGTTATGGGGGGACACTTTCGCCAGGGGAGCTGTTTTTT